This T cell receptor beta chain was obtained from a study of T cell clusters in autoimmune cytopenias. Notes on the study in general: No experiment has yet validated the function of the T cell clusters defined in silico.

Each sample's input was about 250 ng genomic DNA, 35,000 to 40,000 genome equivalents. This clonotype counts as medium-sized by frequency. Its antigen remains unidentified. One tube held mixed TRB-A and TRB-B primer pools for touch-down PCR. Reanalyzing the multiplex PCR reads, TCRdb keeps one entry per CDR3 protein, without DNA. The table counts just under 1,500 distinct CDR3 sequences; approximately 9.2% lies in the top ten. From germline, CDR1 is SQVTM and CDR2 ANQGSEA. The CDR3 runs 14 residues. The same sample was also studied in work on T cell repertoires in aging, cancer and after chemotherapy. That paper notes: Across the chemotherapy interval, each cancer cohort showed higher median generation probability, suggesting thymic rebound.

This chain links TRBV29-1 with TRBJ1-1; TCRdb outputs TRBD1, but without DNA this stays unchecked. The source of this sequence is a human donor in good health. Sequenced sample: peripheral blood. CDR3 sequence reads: CSAIPERLNSEAFF.